Here is one T cell receptor beta chain with its context. The CDR3 runs 14 residues. Per germline, CDR1 LNHNV and CDR2 YYDKDF (reference sequence). V lost 0 bases to trimming and J lost 3 bases, with 8 bases between them. This specimen comes from a study of blood T cell repertoires in COVID-19. Study in general: Sample material is recorded as cDNA or gDNA derived from T cells, B-cell-depleted T cells, or PBMCs.

Per the study methods: Reference gene primers were amplified, and this amplification served to estimate nucleated cell counts. TCRdb's copy holds only in-frame clones and misses some; the assay was immunoSEQ multiplex PCR. V, J and clone size were drawn from that table, and D and trimming were deduced from the DNA. The table shows hundreds of thousands of clones, with roughly 90% occurring only once. The V call is TRBV15, the J call TRBJ2-5, with D possibly matching TRBD2 (5 bases). This TCR derives from a woman in her thirties with active or convalescent COVID-19. Sequencing was performed on peripheral blood. The DNA of the CDR3 is TGTGCCACCAGCAGAGATGGGCGGGAAGAGACCCAGTACTTC. Amino acid sequence: CATSRDGREETQYF.